This T cell receptor (beta chain) was observed in a study of shared clonotypes between healthy human individuals. The table came from immunoSEQ multiplex PCR; TCRdb's copy has only in-frame clones and leaves some out. The table shows some 1 million clones, with roughly 70% occurring only once. The germline gives CDR1 PRHDT, CDR2 FYEKMQ (reference sequence). V was clipped by 4 bases and J by 3 bases; unmatched bases: 5. The CDR3 runs to 16 residues. The receptor was isolated from a man between 18 and 35 years old in good health. The chain has TRBV13 and TRBJ2-2, with 10 bases aligning to TRBD2. The sequenced sample consisted of memory CD4+ T cells sorted from blood. Subset described: CD45RA-negative fraction. The CDR3 protein is CASSSRAGGHTGELFF. The CDR3 DNA is TGTGCCAGCAGCTCGCGAGCGGGGGGGCACACCGGGGAGCTGTTTTTT.